Listed below are T cell receptor beta chains from one sample, sequenced in a study of Tregs in tolerant kidney transplant recipients. Assay: immunoSEQ multiplex PCR; the TCRdb copy retains only in-frame clones and omits some. Altogether 85,000 to 100,000 clones are present, roughly 93% being singletons, with the ten largest covering around 0.45%. This sample comprised CD4+ T cells from blood, obtained before the transplant. Every receptor here comes from a human donor who received a combined kidney and bone marrow transplant. CDR3s include the opening cysteine and the closing phenylalanine or tryptophan. The order of the fields is V gene, D gene, clone size, CDR3 length, J gene, CDR3 DNA, CDR3 protein. D genes are given only for firm matches. The listing skips clone size in some rows; elsewhere it reads once, few, many or a size class.

TRBV11-3	.	.	16	TRBJ2-6	TGTGCCAGCAGCCTACCTCCAGGATCTGGGGCCAACGTCCTGACTTTC	CASSLPPGSGANVLTF
TRBV18	.	.	11	TRBJ1-1	TGTGCCAGCGGGCCGGAGGGGGAAGCTTTCTTT	CASGPEGEAFF
TRBV19	.	once	15	TRBJ1-6	TGTGCCAGTAGTATCTCGACGGGATCTAATTCACCCCTCCACTTT	CASSISTGSNSPLHF
TRBV19	.	.	14	TRBJ2-1	TGTGCCAGTAGTATAGGTCGGCGGGTGGGTGAGCAGTTCTTC	CASSIGRRVGEQFF
TRBV9	.	.	14	TRBJ2-5	TGTGCCAGCAGCGTTATGACGGGTCAAGAGACCCAGTACTTC	CASSVMTGQETQYF
TRBV7-2	TRBD1	.	16	TRBJ1-5	TGTGCCAGCAGCCTTAATCAGGGGGGCGTAAATCAGCCCCAGCATTTT	CASSLNQGGVNQPQHF
TRBV19	TRBD1	.	18	TRBJ1-5	TGTGCCAGTAATTCCGGGACAGGGAATATTGCGGGGAATCAGCCCCAGCATTTT	CASNSGTGNIAGNQPQHF
TRBV2	TRBD2	.	18	TRBJ2-5	TGTGCCAGCAGTGACGGGCTCCCAGCGGGGGGGCCGACAGAGACCCAGTACTTC	CASSDGLPAGGPTETQYF
TRBV9	.	.	16	TRBJ2-1	TGTGCCAGCAGCGTAGTTACAGGGAGCTCCTACAATGAGCAGTTCTTC	CASSVVTGSSYNEQFF
TRBV25-1	TRBD1	.	13	TRBJ1-1	TGTGCCACCCGGACAGGGGAGAACACTGAAGCTTTCTTT	CATRTGENTEAFF
TRBV4-3	TRBD1	.	16	TRBJ1-1	TGCGCCAGCAGCCAAGGCCTCGGACAGGGGAACACTGAAGCTTTCTTT	CASSQGLGQGNTEAFF
TRBV15	TRBD1	.	16	TRBJ1-1	TGTGCCACTCAAGAGCCGAAGGGACAGTCGAACACTGAAGCTTTCTTT	CATQEPKGQSNTEAFF
TRBV7-2	TRBD2	.	15	TRBJ2-3	TGTGCCAGCGGGCCGAGGGCGGGAGCTAAGGATACGCAGTATTTT	CASGPRAGAKDTQYF
TRBV4-1	.	few	15	TRBJ2-1	TGCGCCAGCAGCCAAGACCGGACTACGAACAATGAGCAGTTCTTC	CASSQDRTTNNEQFF
TRBV5-6	TRBD1	.	16	TRBJ1-6	TGTGCCAGCAGCCGGAGACAGGGGGAGATTAATTCACCCCTCCACTTT	CASSRRQGEINSPLHF
TRBV6-6	.	.	15	TRBJ2-1	TGTGCCAGCAGTTCCAGCCACAGGCAGCACAATGAGCAGTTCTTC	CASSSSHRQHNEQFF
TRBV7-3	TRBD2	.	16	TRBJ2-1	TGTGCCAGCAGCTTGGGACTAGCGGGATTTGGAAATGAGCAGTTCTTC	CASSLGLAGFGNEQFF
TRBV19	.	.	16	TRBJ1-2	TGTGCCAGTACCGCCATACAGGGAGTGGTTGACTATGGCTACACCTTC	CASTAIQGVVDYGYTF
TRBV5-4	.	.	17	TRBJ2-3	TGTGCCAGCAGCTTGATGGCGGTAGAGGGCAGCACAGATACGCAGTATTTT	CASSLMAVEGSTDTQYF
TRBV27	.	.	16	TRBJ1-1	TGTGCCAGCAGTCCCCGCGGGGGGCGTGAGGACACTGAAGCTTTCTTT	CASSPRGGREDTEAFF
TRBV6-1	TRBD1	.	14	TRBJ1-1	TGTGCCAACATAGGGGACAGTAAAGTTACTGAAGCTTTCTTT	CANIGDSKVTEAFF
TRBV7-9	TRBD1	.	14	TRBJ2-7	TGTGCCAGCAGCCTGGGGACAGGAATCCACGAGCAGTACTTC	CASSLGTGIHEQYF
TRBV11-3	TRBD1	.	15	TRBJ2-7	TGTGCCAGCAGCTCACTCCGGGACAGGGACAACGAGCAGTACTTC	CASSSLRDRDNEQYF
TRBV29-1	TRBD2	.	16	TRBJ2-3	TGCAGTTCTAATAGGGCTAGCGGTTTGCTCACAGATACGCAGTATTTT	CSSNRASGLLTDTQYF